The 12 T cell receptor beta chains below all came from one sample that was sequenced in a study of blood T cells in healthy people across ages. A second roughly 6 to 12 cycle PCR used barcoded and J-beta primers. MiXCR, run by TCRdb on the 5' RACE reads, gives a single entry per CDR3 protein. The table records 550,000 to 700,000 distinct CDR3 sequences, 27% of them present only once. The material sequenced was blood. The receptors shown here come from a woman aged 70-85 years in good health.

In this sample, this clonotype turned up a few times. This sequence joins TRBV2 and TRBJ2-2; no definite D call. The CDR3 spans 15 residues. The V gene's germline CDR1 is SNHLY and CDR2 FYNNEI. V gave up 4 bases and J gave up 1 base, with 10 bases separating them. DNA for the CDR3: TGTGCCAGCAGTGGAGAGTGGGGGAACACCGGGGAGCTGTTTTTT. This encodes CASSGEWGNTGELFF.

A few counts support this clonotype. The chain couples TRBV6-5 to TRBJ2-1, with D maybe TRBD2 (6 bases). This CDR3 is 15 amino acids long. Trimming removed 7 bases at V and 2 bases at J, with 15 bases between. The germline gives CDR1 MNHEY, CDR2 SVGAGI. The CDR3: CASKRPGDAYNEQFF. The CDR3 coding sequence is TGTGCCAGCAAACGTCCGGGGGATGCCTACAATGAGCAGTTCTTC.

V usage is TRBV6-5 and J usage is TRBJ1-4, with 7 bases identical to TRBD1. With V trimmed by 2 bases and J by 4 bases, 4 bases remained unmatched. Germline V gene data show CDR1 as MNHEY and CDR2 as SVGAGI. The CDR3 length is 15 residues. The CDR3 sequence: CASSYRGLSNEKLFF. Here the CDR3 DNA reads TGTGCCAGCAGTTACAGGGGGCTTAGTAATGAAAAACTGTTTTTT.

The rearrangement uses TRBV2 and TRBJ2-5; D remains unclear. Trimming took off 8 bases at V and 2 bases at J, with 12 bases between the two ends. Germline CDR1 and CDR2: SNHLY and FYNNEI. This CDR3 spans 13 amino acids. CDR3 residues: CASCEWGQETQYF. CDR3 bases: TGTGCCAGCTGCGAGTGGGGACAAGAGACCCAGTACTTC.

This clonotype showed up just a few times. The chain is built from TRBV15 and TRBJ1-2, with a weak D call TRBD1 (5 bases). The CDR3 runs 15 residues. The V end lost 0 bases, the J end lost 7 bases, and 15 bases lay between the germline ends. Per germline, CDR1 LNHNV and CDR2 YYDKDF (reference sequence). The CDR3 DNA sequence: TGTGCCACCAGCAGAGAATTTACGGGACTTAGTGGCTACACCTTC. It codes for CATSREFTGLSGYTF.

This clonotype was seen more than once but under ten times. The genes are TRBV7-2 and TRBJ1-2; no reliable D call. The CDR3 is 14 residues long. V was clipped by 4 bases and J by 4 bases, with 13 bases between them. Germline values: CDR1 SGHTA, CDR2 FQGNSA. Here the CDR3 reads CASSSDFPLYGYTF. The CDR3, as DNA: TGTGCCAGCAGCTCAGATTTTCCTCTCTATGGCTACACCTTC.

There are many counts of this clonotype. The rearrangement links TRBV7-9 to TRBJ2-1, with D perhaps matching TRBD1 (5 bases). Germline assignment: CDR1 SEHNR and CDR2 FQNEAQ (reference sequence). The CDR3 runs 12 residues. V lost 5 bases, J lost 7 bases, and 9 bases lay in between. The CDR3 reads CASSLTGNEQFF. As DNA, the CDR3 is TGTGCCAGCAGCCTAACAGGAAATGAGCAGTTCTTC. Supplemented by reference TRBV7-9 and TRBJ2-1, the full variable domain reads DTGVSQNPRHKITKRGQNVTFRCDPISEHNRLYWYRQTLGQGPEFLTYFQNEAQLEKSRLLSDRFSAERPKGSFSTLEIQRTEQGDSAMYLCASSLTGNEQFFGPGTRLTVL.

With regard to this clonotype: Mismatch with germline at one junction end may stem from a read error. The chain recombines TRBV7-9 with TRBJ1-1; maybe TRBD1 (6 bases). Germline CDR1 is SEHNR and CDR2 is FQNEAQ (reference sequence). CDR3 length: 13 residues. CDR3 amino acids: CASSLAGQHEAFF. CDR3 in DNA: TGTGCCAGCAGCCTAGCCGGACAGCACGAAGCTTTCTTT.

V and J are TRBV20-1 and TRBJ2-3; 9 bases map to TRBD2. Germline CDR1 and CDR2: DFQATT and SNEGSKA (reference sequence). The CDR3 is 14 amino acids. After removal of 5 bases from V and 6 bases from J, the junction contained 9 bases not matched to a gene. The CDR3 region is CSAPRTSEPDTQYF. The CDR3, as DNA: TGCAGTGCTCCTAGGACTAGCGAACCCGATACGCAGTATTTT.

This clonotype was seen a handful of times. The CDR3 region has the DNA TGCGCCAGCAGCCAAGATCTCCAGGGGGTTTACTCTGGGGCCAACGTCCTGACTTTC. It encodes CASSQDLQGVYSGANVLTF. This chain connects TRBV4-3 to TRBJ2-6; 7 bases are a match to TRBD1. The V and J ends lost 0 bases and 0 bases, in that order; junction bases with no gene match: 8. CDR1 and CDR2 from the germline V gene are LGHNA and YSLEER. This CDR3 region has 19 residues.

The chain uses TRBV4-2 and TRBJ2-7; either TRBD1 or TRBD2 may fit D (5 bases each). CDR3 length equals 15 residues. Germline V gene sequence: CDR1 LGHNA, CDR2 YNFKEQ. Trimming left V 6 bases short and J 5 bases short, with 20 bases between. The CDR3 coding sequence is TGTGCCAGCAGAAAAAAGGGACCCTTTAACGACGAGCAGTACTTC. Translating it yields CASRKKGPFNDEQYF.

This clonotype was seen many times. V gene TRBV6-5 combines with J gene TRBJ1-1; D uncertain. Trimming cost V 0 bases and J 7 bases, with 9 bases left between them. The CDR3 totals 13 residues. CDR1 is MNHEY and CDR2 is SVGAGI in the germline V gene. The CDR3 sequence: CASSYSGRVEAFF. The CDR3 DNA sequence: TGTGCCAGCAGTTACTCCGGGAGGGTTGAAGCTTTCTTT.